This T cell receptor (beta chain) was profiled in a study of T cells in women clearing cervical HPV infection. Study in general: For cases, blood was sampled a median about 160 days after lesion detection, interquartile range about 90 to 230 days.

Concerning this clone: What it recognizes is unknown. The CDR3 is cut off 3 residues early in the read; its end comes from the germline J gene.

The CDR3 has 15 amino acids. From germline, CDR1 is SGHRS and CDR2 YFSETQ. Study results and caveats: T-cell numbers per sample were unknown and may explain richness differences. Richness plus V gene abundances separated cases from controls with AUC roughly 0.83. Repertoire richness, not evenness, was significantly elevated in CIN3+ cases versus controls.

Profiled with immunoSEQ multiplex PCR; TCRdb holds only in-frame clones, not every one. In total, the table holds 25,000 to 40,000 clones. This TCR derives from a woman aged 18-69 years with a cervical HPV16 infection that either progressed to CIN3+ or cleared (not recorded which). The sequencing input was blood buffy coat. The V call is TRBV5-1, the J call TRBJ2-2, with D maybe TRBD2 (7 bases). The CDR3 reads CASSFSGGRDEKLFF. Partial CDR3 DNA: TGCGCCAGCAGCTTCTCGGGGGGCAGGGATGAAAAG. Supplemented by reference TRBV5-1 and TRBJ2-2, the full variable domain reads KAGVTQTPRYLIKTRGQQVTLSCSPISGHRSVSWYQQTPGQGLQFLFEYFSETQRNKGNFPGRFSGRQFSNSRSEMNVSTLELGDSALYLCASSFSGGRDEKLFFGEGSRLTVL.